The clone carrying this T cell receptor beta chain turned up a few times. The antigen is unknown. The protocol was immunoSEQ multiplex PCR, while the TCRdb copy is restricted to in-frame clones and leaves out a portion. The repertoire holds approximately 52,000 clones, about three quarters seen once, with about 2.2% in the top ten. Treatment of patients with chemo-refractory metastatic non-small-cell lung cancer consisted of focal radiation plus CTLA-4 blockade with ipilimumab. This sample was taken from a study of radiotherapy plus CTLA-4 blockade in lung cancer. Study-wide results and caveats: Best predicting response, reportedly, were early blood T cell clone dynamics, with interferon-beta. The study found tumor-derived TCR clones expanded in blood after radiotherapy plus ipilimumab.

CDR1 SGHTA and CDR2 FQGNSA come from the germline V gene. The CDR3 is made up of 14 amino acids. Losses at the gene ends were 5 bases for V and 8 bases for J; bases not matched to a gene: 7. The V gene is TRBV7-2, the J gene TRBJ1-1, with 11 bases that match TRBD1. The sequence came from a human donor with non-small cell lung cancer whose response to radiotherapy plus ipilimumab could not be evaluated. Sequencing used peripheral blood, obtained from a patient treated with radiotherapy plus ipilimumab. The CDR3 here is CASSRTGGASEAFF. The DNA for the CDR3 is TGTGCCAGCAGCAGGACAGGGGGCGCCTCGGAAGCTTTCTTT.